Listed below are T cell receptor beta chains from one sample, sequenced in a study of blood T cell repertoires in COVID-19. Method: immunoSEQ multiplex PCR; TCRdb's copy keeps in-frame clones and lacks some. The repertoire holds around 150,000 clones, with 82% as singletons. Sequencing input: peripheral blood. All receptors come from a woman older than 75 with acute or convalescent COVID-19. The CDR3 runs from the conserved cysteine through the conserved F or W. Clone sizes are given selectively: once, few, many, or a class where the clone is expanded.

abundance	v_gene	j_gene	CDR3aa
-	TRBV2	TRBJ2-5	CASSATGQPVETQYF
-	TRBV4-1	TRBJ1-2	CASSRGRGDYGYTF
-	TRBV5-4	TRBJ1-2	CASSLLEPRRVGYTF
-	TRBV20-1	TRBJ1-2	CSALNYGYTF
-	TRBV11-2	TRBJ2-7	CASALQSGQGYEQYF
-	TRBV6-6	TRBJ1-1	CASSYSQALNTEAFF
few	TRBV11-3	TRBJ2-7	CASSRTGLAGEVQYF
-	TRBV9	TRBJ1-1	CASSVAGGNTEAFF
-	TRBV10-1	TRBJ2-2	CASSRRGANTGELFF
-	TRBV5-1	TRBJ1-4	CASSLAGAGGAGREKLFF
-	TRBV5-4	TRBJ2-7	CASSLVASRSYEQYF
-	TRBV6-2/TRBV6-3	TRBJ2-7	CASSYVESEQYF
-	TRBV10-1	TRBJ2-5	CASSMASRGIETQYF
-	TRBV27	TRBJ1-5	CASSRFAKRIGINQPQHF
-	TRBV14	TRBJ1-2	CASSHITGYGNYGYTF
-	TRBV5-1	TRBJ2-5	CASSWGGETQYF
-	TRBV7-2	TRBJ1-3	CASSLVDSVDTIYF
few	TRBV2	TRBJ1-2	CASTMDRANYGYTF
-	TRBV19	TRBJ1-5	CASSIGGTGSQPQHF
-	TRBV19	TRBJ2-5	CASNHRDREYQETQYF
-	TRBV7-2	TRBJ1-5	CASSYDRGNQPQHF
-	TRBV19	TRBJ2-5	CASSKERLQETQYF
-	TRBV5-1	TRBJ2-2	CASTVMNTGELFF
-	TRBV19	TRBJ2-4	CASTNPPGSGGNIQYF